Presented here are 3 T cell receptor beta chains from one specimen sequenced in a study of Graves' ophthalmopathy and Graves' hyperthyroidism. RNA transcripts were the template, and TCR beta CDR3 regions were amplified from them. First-round RT-PCR employed HTBI primers, with a second-round multiplex PCR after it. TCRdb re-derived calls from the multiplex PCR reads in MiXCR, one entry per CDR3 protein. The sample yields 740,000 or so distinct CDR3 sequences, roughly two fifths seen once. The sequencing sample was made of peripheral blood. The receptors originated from an adult man with Graves' ophthalmopathy.

This clonotype appeared a few times. V is TRBV19 and J is TRBJ1-6; D might be TRBD1 (5 bases). The V end was cut by 3 bases, the J end by 7 bases, with 13 bases between. Germline V lookup: CDR1 LNHDA, CDR2 SQIVND (reference sequence). CDR3 length: 15 amino acids. DNA of the CDR3: TGTGCCAGTAGTATTCGGCAGGGCCAAAATTCACCCCTCCACTTT. It codes for CASSIRQGQNSPLHF.

This clonotype appeared a few times. The chain employs TRBV20-1 and TRBJ2-7; the D is unclear. This CDR3 region has 14 residues. Trimming pared 0 bases from V and 0 bases from J, leaving 9 bases between. The V gene's germline CDR1 is DFQATT and CDR2 SNEGSKA (reference sequence). The CDR3 reads CSARDRMDSYEQYF. Here the CDR3 DNA reads TGCAGTGCTAGAGATCGGATGGACTCCTACGAGCAGTACTTC.

Of note for this clonotype: A much larger clone is a single base away; this may be a read error. The CDR3 does not end in the conserved phenylalanine or tryptophan, so this is likely a read error. This chain connects TRBV9 to TRBJ2-7; TRBD1 aligns across 7 bases. The CDR3 length is 14 residues. Unmatched junction bases numbered 4, after V lost 1 base and J lost 3 bases. Germline V gene lookup returns CDR1 SGDLS and CDR2 YYNGEE. In DNA form, the CDR3 reads TGTGCCAGCAGCGTAACGGGACAGCACTACGAGCAGTACCTC. Translation: CASSVTGQHYEQYL.